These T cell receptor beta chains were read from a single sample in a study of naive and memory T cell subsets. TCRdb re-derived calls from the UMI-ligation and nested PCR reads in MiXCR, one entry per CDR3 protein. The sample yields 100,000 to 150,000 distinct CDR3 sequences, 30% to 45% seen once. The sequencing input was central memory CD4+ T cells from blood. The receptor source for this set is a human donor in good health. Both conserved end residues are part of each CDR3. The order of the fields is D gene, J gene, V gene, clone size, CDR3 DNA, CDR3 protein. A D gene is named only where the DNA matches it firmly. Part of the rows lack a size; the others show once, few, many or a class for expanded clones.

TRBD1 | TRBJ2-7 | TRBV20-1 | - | TGCAGTGCTAGGATACACGGGACAGTTCGGGTCGAGCAGTACTTC | CSARIHGTVRVEQYF
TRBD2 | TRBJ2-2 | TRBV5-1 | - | TGCGCCAGCAGGACACCGGGTAGCGGGGCCACCGGGGAGCTGTTTTTT | CASRTPGSGATGELFF
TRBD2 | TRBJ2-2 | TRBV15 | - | TGTGCCACCAGGAGTAGCGGGAGGTTGTACACCGGGGAGCTGTTTTTT | CATRSSGRLYTGELFF
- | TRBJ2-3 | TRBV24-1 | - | TGTGCCACCAGTGGGGAAGGATTCGGCACAGATACGCAGTATTTT | CATSGEGFGTDTQYF
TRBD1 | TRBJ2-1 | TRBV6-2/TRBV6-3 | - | TGTGCCAGCAGTTACTCGTTAGGACAGGGTACTGATGAGCAGTTCTTC | CASSYSLGQGTDEQFF
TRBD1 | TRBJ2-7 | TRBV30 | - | TGTGCCTGGAGTGGGACAGGGCTTGCCTACGAGCAGTACTTC | CAWSGTGLAYEQYF
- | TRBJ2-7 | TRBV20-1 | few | TGCAGTGCTAGCGGGCCGGGGGAGCAGTACTTC | CSASGPGEQYF
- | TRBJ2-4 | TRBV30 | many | TGTGCCTGGAGTGTAAAAAACATTCAGTACTTC | CAWSVKNIQYF
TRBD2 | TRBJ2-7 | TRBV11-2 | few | TGTGCCAGCAGCTTAGGTCCTAGCGGCTACGAGCAGTACTTC | CASSLGPSGYEQYF
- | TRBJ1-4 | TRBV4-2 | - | TGTGCCAGCAGCCAGAGGAGGTTGGGTGAAAAACTGTTTTTT | CASSQRRLGEKLFF
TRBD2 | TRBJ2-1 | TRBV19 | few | TGTGCCAGTAGTACCCGGGAGGCCCTTTACAATGAGCAGTTCTTC | CASSTREALYNEQFF
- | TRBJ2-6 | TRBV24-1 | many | TGTGCCACCAGTGATGCGACGCGCTCTGGGGCCAACGTCCTGACTTTC | CATSDATRSGANVLTF
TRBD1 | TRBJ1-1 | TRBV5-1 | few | TGCGCCAGCAGCTTCTCACCGGGACAGCGAAACACTGAAGCTTTCTTT | CASSFSPGQRNTEAFF
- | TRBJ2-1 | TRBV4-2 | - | TGTGCCAGCAGCCAAGGTGGCCCTAGTGAGCAGTTCTTC | CASSQGGPSEQFF
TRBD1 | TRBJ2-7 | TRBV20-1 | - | TGCAGTTCTGCGGGGGACAGGGGCGCTCGGGGGCAGTACTTC | CSSAGDRGARGQYF
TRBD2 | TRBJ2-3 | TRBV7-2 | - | TGTGCCGTGCCTAGCGGGACTAGCGGAAGTTGGGGCACAGATACGCAGTATTTT | CAVPSGTSGSWGTDTQYF
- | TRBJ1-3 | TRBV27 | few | TGTGCCAGCAGTTTTCGGAGGGGGTCTGGAAACACCATATATTTT | CASSFRRGSGNTIYF
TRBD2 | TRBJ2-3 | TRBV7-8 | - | TGTGCCAGCAGCTCGAGCAGACCGGGACTAGCGGGAAGCACAGATACGCAGTATTTT | CASSSSRPGLAGSTDTQYF
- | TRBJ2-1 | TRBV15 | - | TGTGCCACCAGCAGAGGATGGACTGGAGGTGAGCAGTTCTTC | CATSRGWTGGEQFF
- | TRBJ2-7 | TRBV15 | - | TGTGCCACCGAGGGGCGGAACTACGAGCAGTACTTC | CATEGRNYEQYF
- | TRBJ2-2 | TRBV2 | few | TGTGCCAGCAGTTTTGCGTACGGGGACACCGGGGAGCTGTTTTTT | CASSFAYGDTGELFF
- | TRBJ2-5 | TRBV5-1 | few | TGCGCCAGCAGCTTGAGGGCGGGGGCGGAAGAGACCCAGTACTTC | CASSLRAGAEETQYF
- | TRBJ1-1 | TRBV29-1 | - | TGCAGCGGATCTACCCCCCTGTTCCCTGAAGCTTTCTTT | CSGSTPLFPEAFF
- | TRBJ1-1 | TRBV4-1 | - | TGCGCCAGCAGGCGCCGTGGGGATGCGAACACTGAAGCTTTCTTT | CASRRRGDANTEAFF
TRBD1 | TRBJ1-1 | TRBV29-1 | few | TGCAGCGTTGGACCGAGCACAGGGGACACTGAAGCTTTCTTT | CSVGPSTGDTEAFF
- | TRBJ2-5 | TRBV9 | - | TGTGCCAGCAGCGTATCACCCCAGAAACAAGAGACCCAGTACTTC | CASSVSPQKQETQYF
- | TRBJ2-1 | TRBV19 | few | TGTGCCAGTAGTAAGGGAGGCCGCACTACAATGAAAGACAATGAGCAGTTCTTC | CASSKGGRTTMKDNEQFF
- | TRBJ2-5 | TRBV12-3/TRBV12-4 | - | TGTGCCAGCGAAGTCAGGGGGGTTAAAGAGACCCAGTACTTC | CASEVRGVKETQYF
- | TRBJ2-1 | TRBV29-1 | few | TGCAGCGCACGTCTCGGGGGAGGTCTACGGAATGAGCAGTTCTTC | CSARLGGGLRNEQFF
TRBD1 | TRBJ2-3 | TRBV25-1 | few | TGTGCCAGCAGTGAAACTAGGGGGCACGGCACAGATACGCAGTATTTT | CASSETRGHGTDTQYF
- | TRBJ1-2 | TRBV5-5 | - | TGTGCCAGCAGCTTAACCGGGTTAAACTATGGCTACACCTTC | CASSLTGLNYGYTF
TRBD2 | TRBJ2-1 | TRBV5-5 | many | TGTGCCAGCAGCCCTGGACTAGCGGGAACGGGGACCATTAACAATGAGCAGTTCTTC | CASSPGLAGTGTINNEQFF
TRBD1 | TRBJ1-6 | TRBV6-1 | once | TGTGCCAGCAGCGCCGGGACAGGGTCAAATTCACCCCTCCACTTT | CASSAGTGSNSPLHF
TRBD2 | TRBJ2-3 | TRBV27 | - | TGTGCCAGCAGTTCCCCCCGCGGGAGGAGGAGAGGGGCAGATACGCAGTATTTT | CASSSPRGRRRGADTQYF
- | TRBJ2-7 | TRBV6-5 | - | TGTGCCAGCAATCAGGGATACGAGCAGTACTTC | CASNQGYEQYF
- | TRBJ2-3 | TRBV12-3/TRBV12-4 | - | TGTGCCAGCAGTTTAGAGGCGACGGTAGCAGATACGCAGTATTTT | CASSLEATVADTQYF
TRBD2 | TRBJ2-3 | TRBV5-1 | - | TGCGCCAGCAGGGAACTAGCGGCTAGCACAGATACGCAGTATTTT | CASRELAASTDTQYF
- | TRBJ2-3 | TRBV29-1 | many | TGCAGCCCTCGACTAGATTCAGATACGCAGTATTTT | CSPRLDSDTQYF
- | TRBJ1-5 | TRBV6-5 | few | TGTGCCAGCAGTCCCCTCCTTGTGGGTCGGTATCAGCCCCAGCATTTT | CASSPLLVGRYQPQHF